Sequencing of this T cell receptor beta chain was carried out in a study of OX40 agonist ivuxolimab in advanced cancers. Trimming shortened V by 7 bases and J by 5 bases, and 16 bases separated the two germline ends. Germline CDR1 reads SNHLY; CDR2 reads FYNNEI. CDR3 size: 14 residues. This table comes from immunoSEQ multiplex PCR, and its TCRdb copy is limited to in-frame clones, with some not included. Of more than 60,000 clones in the sample, 80% to 85% were seen once. Study-wide results and limits: Certain nonresponding patients likewise had low normalized T-cell clonal expansion. The study observed clonal expansion of CD4+ and CD8+ blood T cells by week 6 at 0.1 to 3.0 mg/kg.

This clone was observed a single time. Its cognate antigen is unknown. The chain uses TRBV2 and TRBJ2-3; weak D call: TRBD2 (6 bases). The sequenced sample was CD4+ or CD8+ T cells sorted from blood, obtained in a trial of the OX40 agonist ivuxolimab. This clonotype was obtained from an adult with an advanced solid tumor such as melanoma, head and neck, liver or kidney cancer. In DNA, the CDR3 is TGTGCCAGCAAGGGCGACTGGAGGGGAGATACGCAGTATTTT. The encoded protein is CASKGDWRGDTQYF.